This TCR beta chain was sequenced in a study of shared clonotypes between healthy human individuals. The study, taken as a whole, reports: It was the few donors that limited the genetic and exposure-history diversity represented.

Generated by immunoSEQ multiplex PCR, the TCRdb table keeps only in-frame clones and is missing some. The sample holds 1.6 million or so clones; roughly 98.5% are singletons and the top ten take about 0.4%. As to this clone: The antigen remains undetermined.

CDR1 and CDR2 from the germline V gene are LNHNV and YYDKDF (reference sequence). The CDR3 spans 14 residues. Trimming shortened V by 1 base and J by 1 base, and 8 bases separated the two germline ends. The receptor's source is a man under 40 in good health. This chain links TRBV15 with TRBJ2-7; D is undetermined. The sequenced sample consisted of naive CD4+ T cells sorted from blood. Documented subset: CD45RA+ positively selected. The CDR3 loop is CATSRAIESYEQYF. CDR3 sequence (DNA): TGTGCCACCAGCAGAGCGATAGAGTCCTACGAGCAGTACTTC.